Listed here are 19 T cell receptor beta chains from one sample, sequenced in a study of T cells in Graves' hyperthyroidism and ophthalmopathy. The investigators amplified TCR beta CDR3 regions from RNA transcripts. A set of HTBI primers served as the primers for a first-round RT-PCR of the TCR CDR3. TCRdb fed the multiplex PCR reads into MiXCR, producing one record per CDR3 protein. Seen here are a few hundred thousand distinct CDR3 sequences, roughly 14% observed once, and the top ten hold less than 9.5%. Sequenced material: blood. Receptor source: a woman aged 25 to 45 with Graves' hyperthyroidism.

This clonotype was detected only a few times. The chain has TRBV20-1 and TRBJ2-1; D not resolved. The V end was cut by 4 bases, the J end by 10 bases, with 5 bases between. The CDR3 sequence is 9 residues long. Germline V gives CDR1 DFQATT, CDR2 SNEGSKA (reference sequence). CDR3 in DNA: TGCAGTGCTATGTACGAGCAGTTCTTC. It specifies CSAMYEQFF.

In this sample, this clonotype turned up many times. The chain recombines TRBV11-2 with TRBJ2-1; possibly TRBD1 for D (5 bases). CDR1 is SGHAT, CDR2 FQNNGV, per germline. V was trimmed by 2 bases and J by 4 bases, leaving 6 bases between them. There are 13 residues in the CDR3. The CDR3 DNA is TGTGCCAGCAGCTTACAGGGTTACAATGAGCAGTTCTTC. This encodes CASSLQGYNEQFF.

A few counts support this clonotype. CDR3 loop: CASSIDLKRYLLGDTQYF. Written as DNA, the CDR3 is TGTGCCAGTAGTATAGATTTGAAGCGGTACCTCCTTGGCGATACGCAGTATTTT. The chain is built from TRBV19 and TRBJ2-3, with D perhaps TRBD2 (5 bases). From germline, CDR1 is LNHDA and CDR2 SQIVND (reference sequence). Between the trimmed V and J ends, which lost 0 bases and 6 bases, there was a span of 22 bases. This CDR3 contains 18 residues.

V usage is TRBV7-9 and J usage is TRBJ2-1; a weak D match, TRBD2 (8 bases). Trimming shortened V by 8 bases and J by 2 bases, and 22 bases separated the two germline ends. This CDR3 has 17 amino acids. Germline CDR1 and CDR2: SEHNR and FQNEAQ (reference sequence). The CDR3 nucleotides read TGTGCCAGCGAGACAGGGAGGGAAGCGGGAGCCTACAATGAGCAGTTCTTC. Protein: CASETGREAGAYNEQFF.

This clonotype was recorded many times. The genes are TRBV7-8 and TRBJ2-1; 12 bases map to TRBD2. The CDR3 sequence is 20 residues long. J was trimmed by 9 bases and V by 5 bases; bases with no gene match: 23. Germline CDR1 SGHVS, CDR2 FQNEAQ. This CDR3 reads CASSPSPGLWASGRGGEQFF. DNA for the CDR3: TGTGCCAGCAGCCCGAGCCCCGGTCTCTGGGCTAGCGGGAGGGGGGGTGAGCAGTTCTTC. Full variable domain (remainder filled in from reference TRBV7-8 and TRBJ2-1): GAGVSQSPRYKVAKRGQDVALRCDPISGHVSLFWYQQALGQGPEFLTYFQNEAQLDKSGLPSDRFFAERPEGSVSTLKIQRTQQEDSAVYLCASSPSPGLWASGRGGEQFFGPGTRLTVL.

Concerning this clonotype: A much larger clonotype is one base distant, so this may be a read error. This chain joins TRBV7-2 and TRBJ2-7, with 7 bases identical to TRBD2. V was clipped by 5 bases and J by 5 bases; unmatched bases: 6. This CDR3 spans 13 amino acids. The germline V gene has CDR1 SGHTA and CDR2 FQGNSA. CDR3 DNA: TGTGCCAGCAGCGGGAGTAGCGGGCACGAGCAGTACTTC. Its protein product is CASSGSSGHEQYF.

This clonotype was recorded many times. V and J are TRBV5-5 and TRBJ1-2; D is uncertain. The ends were cut back, 8 bases at V and 8 bases at J, with 16 bases in the middle. CDR1 and CDR2 from the germline V gene are SGHKS and YYEKEE (reference sequence). The CDR3 runs 12 residues. CDR3 sequence: CASTDTFGGYTF. For the CDR3, the DNA is TGTGCCAGTACTGACACCTTCGGAGGCTACACCTTC.

This clonotype was counted many times. The chain carries TRBV27 and TRBJ2-7; TRBD1 is a possible D gene (6 bases). Germline CDR1 and CDR2: MNHEY and SMNVEV (reference sequence). The CDR3 has 15 residues. Trimming took 5 bases from V and 3 from J, leaving 17 bases between them. CDR3 nucleotide sequence: TGTGCCAGCAGTCCCTCGACAGGCCTAATCTACGAGCAGTACTTC. It encodes CASSPSTGLIYEQYF.

There are a few counts of this clonotype. The rearrangement uses TRBV29-1 and TRBJ2-7; D tentatively fits TRBD1 or TRBD2 (5 bases each). V was pared by 7 bases and J by 5 bases, with 15 bases between. The germline gives CDR1 SQVTM, CDR2 ANQGSEA. The CDR3 is made up of 12 amino acids. The DNA of the CDR3 is TGCAGCGCGACCGGGACGGAGAACGAGCAGTACTTC. Protein: CSATGTENEQYF.

This clonotype was seen ten or more times. The gene calls are TRBV6-1 and TRBJ2-7; TRBD2 matches at 10 bases. The CDR3 extends over 19 amino acids. Trimming took 1 base from V and 5 from J; bases not matched to a gene: 17. In germline, CDR1 is MNHNS, CDR2 SASEGT. CDR3 region: CASSEGVQRASGRIHEQYF. The CDR3 DNA reads TGTGCCAGCAGTGAAGGAGTCCAGAGGGCTAGCGGGAGAATCCACGAGCAGTACTTC.

This clonotype occurred many times. This chain links TRBV12-5 with TRBJ1-5; 11 bases match TRBD1. The CDR3 is 19 amino acids. J was trimmed by 5 bases and V by 0 bases; bases with no gene match: 12. CDR1 and CDR2 from the germline V gene are LGHNT and FRNRAP. CDR3 loop: CASGLVPRTGGHSDQPQHF. The DNA for the CDR3 is TGTGCTAGTGGTTTGGTACCCCGGACAGGGGGCCACTCCGATCAGCCCCAGCATTTT.

This clonotype has a handful of counts. The rearrangement joins TRBV10-3 to TRBJ2-7; TRBD1 aligns across 9 bases. Germline CDR1 and CDR2: ENHRY and SYGVKD. This CDR3 contains 16 residues. Germline trimming cut 3 bases from V and 6 bases from J; bases unmatched to any gene: 12. The CDR3 reads CAISDLVGQGRGEQYF. The CDR3 DNA reads TGTGCCATCAGTGACCTCGTGGGACAGGGACGTGGCGAGCAGTACTTC.

Only a few counts were recorded for this clonotype. V usage is TRBV6-2 or TRBV6-3 and J usage is TRBJ2-1; TRBD2 matches 7 bases. Germline V gives CDR1 MNHEY, CDR2 SVGEGT. The CDR3 spans 15 residues. Trimming at V came to 0 bases and at J to 6 bases, leaving 5 bases not matched to a gene. The DNA of the CDR3 is TGTGCCAGCAGTTACTCTGAAGGCGGGGGCAATGAGCAGTTCTTC. It is translated as CASSYSEGGGNEQFF.

This clonotype came up many times. The rearrangement uses TRBV27 and TRBJ2-7; no reliable D call. Trimming shortened V by 4 bases and J by 3 bases, and 13 bases separated the two germline ends. CDR1 and CDR2 from the germline V gene are MNHEY and SMNVEV (reference sequence). This CDR3 contains 14 residues. The CDR3 DNA reads as TGTGCCAGCAGTTATCTCGGCGTAAGCTACGAGCAGTACTTC. The encoded protein is CASSYLGVSYEQYF.

This clonotype showed up many times. The chain combines TRBV7-9 with TRBJ2-5; TRBD2 agrees at 9 bases. Germline trimming cut 4 bases from V and 1 base from J; bases unmatched to any gene: 10. The CDR3 loop spans 17 amino acids. Germline V gene data show CDR1 as SEHNR and CDR2 as FQNEAQ (reference sequence). The CDR3 spells CASSSDRRLAVQETQYF. For the CDR3, the DNA is TGTGCCAGCAGCTCAGATCGTAGACTAGCGGTCCAAGAGACCCAGTACTTC.

This sequence joins TRBV9 and TRBJ2-5, with a weak D call TRBD1 (6 bases). Germline V gives CDR1 SGDLS, CDR2 YYNGEE. V shed 2 bases and J shed 1 base, with 9 bases lying between them. The CDR3 has 14 amino acids. The CDR3 region is CASSVRGGQETQYF. The DNA of the CDR3 is TGTGCCAGCAGCGTTAGAGGGGGCCAAGAGACCCAGTACTTC.

The V gene is TRBV30, the J gene TRBJ1-5; D remains unclear. The CDR3 covers 17 residues. The ends were cut back, 2 bases at V and 4 bases at J, with 21 bases in the middle. Germline-derived CDR1 and CDR2 are GTSNPN and SVGIG (reference sequence). The CDR3 DNA is TGTGCCTGGAGTCTTCGGACCCCTGTCATAGCAAATCAGCCCCAGCATTTT. Protein sequence: CAWSLRTPVIANQPQHF.

This clonotype was detected many times. V usage is TRBV19 and J usage is TRBJ2-7, with D perhaps assigned TRBD1 or TRBD2 (6 bases each). V was pared by 8 bases and J by 6 bases, with 23 bases between. The length of the CDR3 is 15 residues. The V gene's germline CDR1 is LNHDA and CDR2 SQIVND (reference sequence). The CDR3 DNA reads TGTGCCAGTGGTGCCGGTTCGGGGGCTTCGGCCGAGCAGTACTTC. It codes for CASGAGSGASAEQYF.

In its sample, this clonotype was seen once. The V call is TRBV5-5, the J call TRBJ1-2; D is perhaps TRBD1 (5 bases). CDR1 is SGHKS, CDR2 YYEKEE, per germline (reference sequence). V lost 10 bases to trimming and J lost 3 bases, with 25 bases between them. CDR3 length: 16 amino acids. This CDR3 is CACNSPRQSPYYGYTF. For the CDR3, the DNA is TGTGCCTGCAACTCCCCTCGACAGTCTCCGTACTATGGCTACACCTTC.